Listed here are 16 T cell receptor beta chains from one sample, sequenced in a study of T cells in Graves' hyperthyroidism and ophthalmopathy. The TCR beta CDR3 regions underwent amplification using RNA transcripts as the source. The study used the HTBI primer set for a first-round RT-PCR of the TCR CDR3. TCRdb called the multiplex PCR reads again in MiXCR, with one record for every CDR3 protein. The sample has approximately 740,000 distinct CDR3 sequences; around 13% are singletons. Sequencing was performed on blood. Receptors originate from a woman under 30 with Graves' hyperthyroidism.

This clonotype was observed at least ten times. CDR3 protein: CASSLRLAGGTYKDTQYF. The CDR3, as DNA: TGCGCCAGCAGCTTGAGACTAGCGGGCGGTACCTATAAGGATACGCAGTATTTT. V usage is TRBV5-1 and J usage is TRBJ2-3; 10 bases line up with TRBD2. In germline, CDR1 is SGHRS, CDR2 YFSETQ. CDR3 length: 18 residues. J lost 6 bases, V lost 1 base, and 14 bases had no gene match.

This clonotype was detected only a few times. A much larger clone is a single base away; this may be a read error. J is TRBJ2-1 and V is TRBV12-3 or TRBV12-4; the match to TRBD1 covers 7 bases. The CDR3 totals 15 residues. CDR3 amino acids: CASSLGQGIYNGQFF. The CDR3 coding sequence is TGTGCCAGCAGTTTAGGACAGGGCATCTACAATGGGCAGTTCTTC.

The sample holds many counts of this clonotype. J is TRBJ2-3 and V is TRBV11-2; TRBD2 might be the D (6 bases). This CDR3 comprises 14 residues. The germline V and J ends were trimmed by 1 base and 8 bases, with 13 bases remaining between them. Germline-derived CDR1 and CDR2 are SGHAT and FQNNGV. In DNA form, the CDR3 reads TGTGCCAGCAGCTTAGTGGCGGAGGGGACTACGCAGTATTTT. Protein sequence: CASSLVAEGTTQYF.

This clonotype was counted a few times. This rearrangement joins TRBV4-3 to TRBJ2-1, with a tentative D call TRBD2 (6 bases). The V end was cut by 0 bases, the J end by 4 bases, with 13 bases between. Per the germline V gene, CDR1 is LGHNA and CDR2 is YSLEER. This CDR3 contains 16 residues. CDR3 region: CASSQDWGSGYNEQFF. The CDR3 DNA follows: TGCGCCAGCAGCCAAGATTGGGGTAGCGGTTACAATGAGCAGTTCTTC.

This clonotype was recorded at least ten times. This rearrangement joins TRBV18 to TRBJ2-7; TRBD1 is a possible D gene (6 bases). CDR1 KGHSH and CDR2 LQKENI come from the germline V gene. The CDR3 runs 13 residues. Trimming removed 2 bases from V and 2 bases from J, with 7 bases in between. CDR3 region: CASSPGDTYEQYF. In DNA, the CDR3 is TGTGCCAGCTCACCAGGGGACACCTACGAGCAGTACTTC.

This clonotype came up many times. The V gene is TRBV20-1, the J gene TRBJ1-1; TRBD1 agrees at 9 bases. V was clipped by 1 base and J by 4 bases; unmatched bases: 7. Germline loops: CDR1 DFQATT, CDR2 SNEGSKA (reference sequence). CDR3 length: 15 residues. This CDR3 is CSARALRTGVTEAFF. CDR3 coding DNA: TGCAGTGCTAGAGCTCTCCGGACAGGGGTCACTGAAGCTTTCTTT.

This clonotype has a handful of counts. V and J are TRBV7-9 and TRBJ2-1; perhaps TRBD2 as D (5 bases). This CDR3 contains 16 residues. Looked up from germline, CDR1 is SEHNR and CDR2 is FQNEAQ (reference sequence). Trimming removed 4 bases at V and 0 bases at J, with 13 bases between. CDR3 coding DNA: TGTGCCAGCAGCTCGCCGCCGGGAAGCTCCTACAATGAGCAGTTCTTC. As protein: CASSSPPGSSYNEQFF. Full variable domain (remainder filled in from reference TRBV7-9 and TRBJ2-1): DTGVSQNPRHKITKRGQNVTFRCDPISEHNRLYWYRQTLGQGPEFLTYFQNEAQLEKSRLLSDRFSAERPKGSFSTLEIQRTEQGDSAMYLCASSSPPGSSYNEQFFGPGTRLTVL.

The J gene is TRBJ1-4, the V gene TRBV19, with D unresolved. CDR3 size: 12 residues. Trimming removed 7 bases from V and 6 bases from J, with 9 bases in between. Looked up from germline, CDR1 is LNHDA and CDR2 is SQIVND (reference sequence). CDR3 coding DNA: TGTGCCAGTAACAACCGGGATGAAAAACTGTTTTTT. It yields the protein CASNNRDEKLFF. The full variable domain, its missing parts supplied by reference TRBV19 and TRBJ1-4, is DGGITQSPKYLFRKEGQNVTLSCEQNLNHDAMYWYRQDPGQGLRLIYYSQIVNDFQKGDIAEGYSVSREKKESFPLTVTSAQKNPTAFYLCASNNRDEKLFFGSGTQLSVL.

This clonotype showed up many times. This chain links TRBV27 with TRBJ2-7; no clear D gene. Trimming removed 6 bases at V and 0 bases at J, with 12 bases between. The V gene's germline CDR1 is MNHEY and CDR2 SMNVEV (reference sequence). The length of the CDR3 is 14 residues. The CDR3 spells CASSLIDGSYEQYF. The CDR3 region has the DNA TGTGCCAGCAGCTTAATCGACGGCTCCTACGAGCAGTACTTC.

This clonotype was counted between two and nine times. This chain links TRBV29-1 with TRBJ2-1; D remains unclear. This CDR3 is built from 11 residues. V lost 6 bases and J lost 5, with 8 bases in between. Germline assignment: CDR1 SQVTM and CDR2 ANQGSEA. CDR3 bases: TGCAGCGTGAAGCGCCACAATGAGCAGTTCTTC. It is translated as CSVKRHNEQFF.

This clonotype occurred many times. This chain connects TRBV20-1 to TRBJ2-7, with 9 bases lining up with TRBD2. V was pared by 5 bases and J by 3 bases, with 14 bases of the junction left unmatched. This CDR3 has 16 residues. Germline CDR1 is DFQATT and CDR2 is SNEGSKA (reference sequence). The CDR3 region is CSAAPIAGDTHYEQYF. As DNA, the CDR3 is TGCAGTGCTGCTCCAATAGCGGGAGACACCCACTACGAGCAGTACTTC.

V and J are TRBV20-1 and TRBJ2-7, with 7 positions matching TRBD1. The CDR3 is 15 amino acids. With V trimmed by 1 base and J by 2 bases, 8 bases remained unmatched. Germline CDR1 and CDR2: DFQATT and SNEGSKA (reference sequence). CDR3 protein: CSARGLQGRAYEQYF. The CDR3 DNA sequence: TGCAGTGCTAGAGGCCTACAGGGGCGGGCCTACGAGCAGTACTTC.

This clonotype was counted only a few times. The chain joins TRBV27 to TRBJ2-7; D ambiguous. The V gene's germline CDR1 is MNHEY and CDR2 SMNVEV (reference sequence). The CDR3 totals 15 residues. The V and J ends lost 4 bases and 2 bases respectively, with 15 bases between them. The CDR3 bases are TGTGCCAGCAGTTATACCGGCAGTTCGGCCTACGAGCAGTACTTC. Protein sequence: CASSYTGSSAYEQYF.

This clonotype occurred many times. The chain couples TRBV3-1 to TRBJ1-1; perhaps TRBD1 as D (5 bases). The germline gives CDR1 LGHDT, CDR2 YNNKEL (reference sequence). This CDR3 spans 13 amino acids. V lost 1 base and J lost 7, with 10 bases in between. CDR3 loop: CASSQVYQGEAFF. DNA for the CDR3: TGTGCCAGCAGCCAAGTTTATCAGGGTGAAGCTTTCTTT.

This clonotype came up many times. This chain links TRBV4-1 with TRBJ2-7; D possibly matches TRBD1 or TRBD2 (5 bases each). The germline gives CDR1 MGHRA, CDR2 YSYEKL. The germline V and J ends were trimmed by 1 base and 5 bases, with 12 bases remaining between them. The CDR3 runs 14 residues. CDR3 in DNA: TGCGCCAGCAGCCAAGGGTTGAGGGGCAACGAGCAGTACTTC. Amino acids: CASSQGLRGNEQYF.

This clonotype appeared a few times. This sequence joins TRBV6-1 and TRBJ2-5, with 8 nucleotides matching TRBD1. The CDR3 runs to 16 residues. V lost 5 bases, J lost 2 bases, and 10 bases stayed unmatched. Germline V CDR1 and CDR2: MNHNS, SASEGT. CDR3 sequence (DNA): TGTGCCAGCAGTCCCGATGCGGGACAGGCGCAAGAGACCCAGTACTTC. It specifies CASSPDAGQAQETQYF.